What follows are 17 T cell receptor beta chains derived from one specimen sequenced in a study of human T cells and chemical hapten exposure. TCRdb re-called the RACE reads through MiXCR, storing one row per CDR3 protein. Of roughly 380,000 distinct CDR3 sequences in the sample, roughly 4.6% are singletons; the top ten hold 2.5% to 3%. This sample's time point: pre-sensitization, week 0. Treatment given: therapeutic diphenylcyclopropenone sensitization with weekly scalp DPC. The sequencing used whole blood, collected in connection with sensitization to the hapten diphenylcyclopropenone (DPC). These receptors were collected from a woman aged 45-65 years with alopecia areata. Some clones in this sample may be carry-over from other donors' samples.

This clonotype was observed at least ten times. The chain is built from TRBV7-2 and TRBJ2-7; 7 nucleotides match TRBD2. The V and J ends lost 5 bases and 3 bases, in that order; junction bases with no gene match: 10. The CDR3 consists of 15 residues. Per the germline V gene, CDR1 is SGHTA and CDR2 is FQGNSA. CDR3 DNA: TGTGCCAGCAGCGAAGGGCCTAGCGGAGTCTACGAGCAGTACTTC. Translating it yields CASSEGPSGVYEQYF.

V is TRBV27 and J is TRBJ1-5; D is unresolved. This CDR3 spans 13 amino acids. Trimming removed 5 bases from V and 7 bases from J, with 12 bases in between. Per the germline V gene, CDR1 is MNHEY and CDR2 is SMNVEV (reference sequence). The CDR3 DNA is TGTGCCAGCAGTCTCCGGGGTCAACAGCCCCAGCATTTT. Amino acid sequence: CASSLRGQQPQHF.

The V call is TRBV2, the J call TRBJ1-5; 8 bases agree with TRBD1. The V gene's germline CDR1 is SNHLY and CDR2 FYNNEI. The CDR3 totals 15 residues. The V gene end was trimmed by 6 bases and the J gene end by 5 bases; junction bases not matched to a gene: 9. Here the CDR3 reads CASRDRGALDQPQHF. As DNA, the CDR3 is TGTGCCAGCAGAGACAGGGGCGCTCTTGATCAGCCCCAGCATTTT.

This clonotype has a handful of counts. The V gene is TRBV12-3 or TRBV12-4, the J gene TRBJ1-3; D remains unclear. This CDR3 contains 15 residues. Trimming took off 6 bases at V and 0 bases at J, with 12 bases between the two ends. The chain's CDR3 is CASSDQVLSGNTIYF. CDR3 DNA: TGTGCCAGCAGCGATCAGGTGCTCTCTGGAAACACCATATATTTT.

At least ten counts were recorded for this clonotype. This rearrangement joins TRBV7-2 to TRBJ2-1; 7 positions match TRBD2. This CDR3 has 15 residues. V lost 4 bases to trimming and J lost 10 bases; unmatched junction nucleotides: 13. CDR1 is SGHTA and CDR2 is FQGNSA in the germline V gene. The chain's CDR3 is CASSSTSTIPGEQFF. CDR3 coding DNA: TGTGCCAGCAGCTCGACTAGCACCATCCCAGGAGAGCAGTTCTTC.

This clonotype was recorded at least ten times. The V gene is TRBV6-5, the J gene TRBJ2-2, with D possibly being TRBD1 (6 bases). Trimming pared 4 bases from V and 3 bases from J, leaving 15 bases between. Per the germline V gene, CDR1 is MNHEY and CDR2 is SVGAGI. The CDR3 totals 16 residues. In DNA form, the CDR3 reads TGTGCCAGCAGTTTCACAGGGTCGACGGACACCGGGGAGCTGTTTTTT. Protein: CASSFTGSTDTGELFF.

This clonotype was recorded many times. This chain joins TRBV11-3 and TRBJ2-3, with 7 bases lining up with TRBD2. This CDR3 comprises 15 residues. J lost 4 bases, V lost 0 bases, and 4 bases had no gene match. Germline values: CDR1 SGHNT, CDR2 YENEEA. The CDR3 sequence is CASSLDGGSPDTQYF. DNA of the CDR3: TGTGCCAGCAGCTTAGATGGCGGGAGCCCAGATACGCAGTATTTT.

The rearrangement links TRBV12-5 to TRBJ1-2, with D hard to call. V shed 0 bases and J shed 2 bases, with 4 bases lying between them. CDR3 size: 13 residues. The germline CDR1 and CDR2 sequences are LGHNT and FRNRAP. CDR3 nucleotide sequence: TGTGCTAGTGGTTTGGTACCCAACTATGGCTACACCTTC. As protein: CASGLVPNYGYTF.

This clonotype was counted a few times. The chain recombines TRBV15 with TRBJ2-3; D possibly corresponds to TRBD2 (5 bases). The CDR3 consists of 14 residues. Germline CDR1 reads LNHNV; CDR2 reads YYDKDF (reference sequence). V was trimmed by 1 base and J by 6 bases, leaving 11 bases between them. The CDR3 bases are TGTGCCACCAGCAGAGCTGGGGAGTGGGATACGCAGTATTTT. Translating it yields CATSRAGEWDTQYF.

The V and J genes are TRBV6-1 and TRBJ2-1; 13 bases match TRBD2. J was trimmed by 3 bases and V by 7 bases; bases with no gene match: 3. Germline values: CDR1 MNHNS, CDR2 SASEGT. There are 15 residues in the CDR3. The CDR3 reads CASTWTSGSYNEQFF. The CDR3 region has the DNA TGTGCCAGCACCTGGACTAGCGGGAGCTACAATGAGCAGTTCTTC.

Ten or more counts support this clonotype. The genes are TRBV29-1 and TRBJ2-3, with 12 bases identical to TRBD2. The CDR3 sequence is 15 residues long. V trimming: 4 bases; J trimming: 5 bases; junction bases outside the gene matches: 7. Germline V CDR1 and CDR2: SQVTM, ANQGSEA. CDR3 region: CSVGRTSGNQDTQYF. The CDR3 DNA follows: TGCAGCGTTGGACGGACTAGCGGGAACCAAGATACGCAGTATTTT.

The CDR3 here is CASSRGHYTEAFF. The CDR3 DNA reads as TGTGCCAGCAGCCGCGGGCACTACACTGAAGCTTTCTTT. This chain connects TRBV11-3 to TRBJ1-1; D not certain. Germline loops: CDR1 SGHNT, CDR2 YENEEA. Between the trimmed V and J ends, which lost 5 bases and 3 bases, there was a span of 10 bases. The CDR3 loop spans 13 amino acids.

This chain links TRBV6-2 or TRBV6-3 with TRBJ2-3; D call uncertain. The ends were cut back, 2 bases at V and 1 base at J, with 13 bases in the middle. Looked up from germline, CDR1 is MNHEY and CDR2 is SVGEGT. This CDR3 spans 16 amino acids. In nucleotides, the CDR3 is TGTGCCAGCAGTTACGAGGCCGCGGCAGGCACAGATACGCAGTATTTT. This encodes CASSYEAAAGTDTQYF.

Concerning this clonotype: One base away lies a much larger clone, so this may be a sequencing read error. The V and J genes are TRBV27 and TRBJ2-2; D unclear. The CDR3 runs to 12 residues. Germline-derived CDR1 and CDR2 are MNHEY and SMNVEV (reference sequence). CDR3 region: CPSSRFTGELFF. The CDR3 bases are TGTCCCAGCTCTAGATTCACCGGGGAGCTGTTTTTT.

This clonotype was counted many times. This rearrangement joins TRBV6-5 to TRBJ2-7; D is ambiguous. The germline V and J ends were trimmed by 1 base and 6 bases, with 10 bases remaining between them. The CDR3 spans 13 residues. Germline V gene sequence: CDR1 MNHEY, CDR2 SVGAGI. This chain's CDR3 is CASSYLPVGEQYF. CDR3 bases: TGTGCCAGCAGTTACTTACCGGTGGGCGAGCAGTACTTC.

The chain uses TRBV27 and TRBJ1-1; D unresolved. V was shortened by 8 bases and J by 0 bases, with 10 bases between the two germline ends. There are 13 residues in the CDR3. Germline assignment: CDR1 MNHEY and CDR2 SMNVEV (reference sequence). The CDR3 loop is CASQSLMNTEAFF. CDR3 DNA sequence: TGTGCCAGCCAGTCGCTAATGAACACTGAAGCTTTCTTT.

This clonotype appeared a few times. DNA for the CDR3: TGTGCCATCAGTGAACCCCAGCGGGAGGGTATAGATACGCAGTATTTT. Protein product: CAISEPQREGIDTQYF. The rearrangement uses TRBV10-3 and TRBJ2-3; TRBD2 aligns across 10 bases. This CDR3 has 16 residues. With V trimmed by 3 bases and J by 5 bases, 8 bases remained unmatched. Germline V gene lookup returns CDR1 ENHRY and CDR2 SYGVKD.